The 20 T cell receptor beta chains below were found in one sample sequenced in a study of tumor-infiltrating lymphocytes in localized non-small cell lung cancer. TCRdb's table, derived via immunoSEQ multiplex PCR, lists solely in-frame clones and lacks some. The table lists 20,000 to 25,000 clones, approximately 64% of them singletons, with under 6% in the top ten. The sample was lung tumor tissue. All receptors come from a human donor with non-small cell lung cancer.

The CDR3: CASSELGSSYEQYF. In DNA, the CDR3 is TGTGCCAGCAGTGAACTTGGGAGTTCCTACGAGCAGTACTTC. The genes are TRBV2 and TRBJ2-7, with D maybe TRBD2 (5 bases). The CDR3 length is 14 residues. V was shortened by 2 bases and J by 1 base, with 9 bases between the two germline ends. Germline loops: CDR1 SNHLY, CDR2 FYNNEI.

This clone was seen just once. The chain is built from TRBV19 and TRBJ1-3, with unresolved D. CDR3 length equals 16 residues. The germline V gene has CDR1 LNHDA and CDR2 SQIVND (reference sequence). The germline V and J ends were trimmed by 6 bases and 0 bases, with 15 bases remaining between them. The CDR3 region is CASRPLEASSGNTIYF. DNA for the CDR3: TGTGCCAGTAGGCCACTCGAAGCGAGCTCTGGAAACACCATATATTTT.

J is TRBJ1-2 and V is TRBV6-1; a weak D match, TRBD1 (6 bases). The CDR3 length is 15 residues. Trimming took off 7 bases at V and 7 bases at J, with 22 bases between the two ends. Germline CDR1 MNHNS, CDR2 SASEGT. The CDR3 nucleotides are TGTGCCAGCAACCCCACACAGGGAGGGGGAGGTGGCTACACCTTC. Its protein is CASNPTQGGGGGYTF.

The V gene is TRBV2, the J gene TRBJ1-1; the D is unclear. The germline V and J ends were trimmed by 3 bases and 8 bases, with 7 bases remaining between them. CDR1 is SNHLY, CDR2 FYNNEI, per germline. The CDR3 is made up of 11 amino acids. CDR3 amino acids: CASSDPGEAFF. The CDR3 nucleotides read TGTGCCAGCAGTGATCCGGGGGAAGCTTTCTTT. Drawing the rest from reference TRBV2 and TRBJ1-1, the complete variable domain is EPEVTQTPSHQVTQMGQEVILRCVPISNHLYFYWYRQILGQKVEFLVSFYNNEISEKSEIFDDQFSVERPDGSNFTLKIRSTKLEDSAMYFCASSDPGEAFFGQGTRLTVV.

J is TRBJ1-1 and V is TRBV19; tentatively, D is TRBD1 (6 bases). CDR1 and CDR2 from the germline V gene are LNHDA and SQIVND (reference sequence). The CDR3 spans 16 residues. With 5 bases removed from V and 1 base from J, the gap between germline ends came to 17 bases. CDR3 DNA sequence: TGTGCCAGTAGTGGGACATCACGGTACCCGAACACTGAAGCTTTCTTT. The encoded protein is CASSGTSRYPNTEAFF.

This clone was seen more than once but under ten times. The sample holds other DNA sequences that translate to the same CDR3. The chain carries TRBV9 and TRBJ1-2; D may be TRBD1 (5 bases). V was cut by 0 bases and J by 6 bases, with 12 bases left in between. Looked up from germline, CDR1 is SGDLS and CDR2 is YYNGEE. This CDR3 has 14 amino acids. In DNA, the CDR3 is TGTGCCAGCAGCGTAGGTTGGGGGGAGCATGGCTACACCTTC. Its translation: CASSVGWGEHGYTF.

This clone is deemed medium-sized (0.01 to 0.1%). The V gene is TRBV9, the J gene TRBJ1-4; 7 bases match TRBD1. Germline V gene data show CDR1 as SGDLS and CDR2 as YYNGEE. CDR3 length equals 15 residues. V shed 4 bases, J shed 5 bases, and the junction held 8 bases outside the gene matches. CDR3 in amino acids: CASSLGTADNEKLFF. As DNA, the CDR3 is TGTGCCAGCAGCTTGGGGACAGCCGACAATGAAAAACTGTTTTTT.

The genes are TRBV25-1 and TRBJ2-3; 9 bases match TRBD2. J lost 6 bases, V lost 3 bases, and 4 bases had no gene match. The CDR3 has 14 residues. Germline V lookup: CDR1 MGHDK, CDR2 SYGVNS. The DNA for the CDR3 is TGTGCCAGCAGTGAGCGGGAGGGCTGGGATACGCAGTATTTT. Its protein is CASSEREGWDTQYF.

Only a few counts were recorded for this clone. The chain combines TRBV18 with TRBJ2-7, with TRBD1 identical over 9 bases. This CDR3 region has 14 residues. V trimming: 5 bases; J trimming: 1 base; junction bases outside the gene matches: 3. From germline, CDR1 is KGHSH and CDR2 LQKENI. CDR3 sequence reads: CASSSGTGSYEQYF. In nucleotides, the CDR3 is TGTGCCAGCTCATCCGGGACAGGGTCCTACGAGCAGTACTTC.

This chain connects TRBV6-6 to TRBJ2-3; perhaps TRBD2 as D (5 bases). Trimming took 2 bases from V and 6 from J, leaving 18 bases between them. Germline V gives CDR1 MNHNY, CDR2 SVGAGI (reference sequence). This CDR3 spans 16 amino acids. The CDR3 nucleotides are TGTGCCAGCAGTTACCTCACCCCCCCGGGATGGGATACGCAGTATTTT. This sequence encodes CASSYLTPPGWDTQYF.

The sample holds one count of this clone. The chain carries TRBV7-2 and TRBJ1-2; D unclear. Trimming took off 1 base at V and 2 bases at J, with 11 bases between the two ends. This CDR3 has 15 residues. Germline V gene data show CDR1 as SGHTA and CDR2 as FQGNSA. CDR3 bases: TGTGCCAGCAGCTTAGGCAACGGTGGAAACTATGGCTACACCTTC. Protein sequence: CASSLGNGGNYGYTF.

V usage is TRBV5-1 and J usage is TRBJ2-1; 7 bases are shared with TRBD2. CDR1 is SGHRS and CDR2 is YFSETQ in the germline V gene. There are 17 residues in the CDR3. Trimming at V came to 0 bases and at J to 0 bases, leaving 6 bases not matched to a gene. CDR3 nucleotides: TGCGCCAGCAGCTTGGATCTAGCGGTGAGCTCCTACAATGAGCAGTTCTTC. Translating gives CASSLDLAVSSYNEQFF.

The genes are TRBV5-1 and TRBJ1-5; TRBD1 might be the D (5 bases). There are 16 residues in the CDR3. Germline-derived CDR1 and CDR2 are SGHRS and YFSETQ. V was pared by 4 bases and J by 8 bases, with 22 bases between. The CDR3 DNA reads TGCGCCAGCAGCCCTAACCCGACAGTAGGCGAGGAGCCCCAGCATTTT. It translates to CASSPNPTVGEEPQHF.

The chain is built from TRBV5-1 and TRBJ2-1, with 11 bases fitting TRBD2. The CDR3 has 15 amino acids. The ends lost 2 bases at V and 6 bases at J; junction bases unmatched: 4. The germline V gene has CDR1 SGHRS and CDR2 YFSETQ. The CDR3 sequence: CASSFLAGGSNEQFF. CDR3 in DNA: TGCGCCAGCAGCTTCCTAGCGGGAGGTTCCAATGAGCAGTTCTTC. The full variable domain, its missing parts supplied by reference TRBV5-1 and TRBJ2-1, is KAGVTQTPRYLIKTRGQQVTLSCSPISGHRSVSWYQQTPGQGLQFLFEYFSETQRNKGNFPGRFSGRQFSNSRSEMNVSTLELGDSALYLCASSFLAGGSNEQFFGPGTRLTVL.

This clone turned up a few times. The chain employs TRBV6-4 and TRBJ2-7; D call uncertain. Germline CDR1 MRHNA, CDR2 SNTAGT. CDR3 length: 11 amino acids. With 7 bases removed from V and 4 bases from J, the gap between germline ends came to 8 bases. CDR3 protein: CASTWSYEQYF. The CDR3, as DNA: TGTGCCAGCACTTGGAGTTACGAGCAGTACTTC.

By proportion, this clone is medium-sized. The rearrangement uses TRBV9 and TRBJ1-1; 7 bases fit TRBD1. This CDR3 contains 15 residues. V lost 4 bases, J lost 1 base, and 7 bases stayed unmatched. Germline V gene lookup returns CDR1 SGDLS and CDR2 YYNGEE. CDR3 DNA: TGTGCCAGCAGCCCTTTTAAGGGGGCGAACACTGAAGCTTTCTTT. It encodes CASSPFKGANTEAFF.

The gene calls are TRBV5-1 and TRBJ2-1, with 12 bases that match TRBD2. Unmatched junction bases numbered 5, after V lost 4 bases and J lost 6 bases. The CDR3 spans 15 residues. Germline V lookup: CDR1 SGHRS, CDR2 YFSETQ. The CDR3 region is CASSVASGRVNEQFF. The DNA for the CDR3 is TGCGCCAGCAGCGTAGCTAGCGGGAGGGTCAATGAGCAGTTCTTC.

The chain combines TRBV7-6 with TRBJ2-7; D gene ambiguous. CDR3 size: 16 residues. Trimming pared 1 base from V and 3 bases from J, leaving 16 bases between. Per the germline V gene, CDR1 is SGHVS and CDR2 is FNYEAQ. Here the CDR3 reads CASSLGAVGNGYEQYF. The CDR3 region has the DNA TGTGCCAGCAGCTTAGGGGCAGTAGGGAATGGCTACGAGCAGTACTTC.

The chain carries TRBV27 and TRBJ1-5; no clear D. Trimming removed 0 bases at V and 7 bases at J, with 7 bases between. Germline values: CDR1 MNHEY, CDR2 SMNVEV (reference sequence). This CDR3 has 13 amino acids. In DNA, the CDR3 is TGTGCCAGCAGTTTATCAAATAGGCAGCCCCAGCATTTT. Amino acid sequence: CASSLSNRQPQHF.

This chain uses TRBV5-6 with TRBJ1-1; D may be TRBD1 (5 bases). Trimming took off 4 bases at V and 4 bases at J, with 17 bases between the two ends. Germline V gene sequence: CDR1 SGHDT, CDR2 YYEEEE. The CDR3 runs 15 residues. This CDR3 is CASSMGPQLGTEAFF. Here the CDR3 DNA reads TGTGCCAGCAGCATGGGACCTCAGTTGGGCACTGAAGCTTTCTTT.